The 29 T cell receptor beta chains in this list originate from one sample, sequenced in a study of blood T cell repertoires in COVID-19. The protocol was immunoSEQ multiplex PCR, while the TCRdb copy is restricted to in-frame clones and leaves out a portion. The repertoire holds around 62,000 clones, with approximately 90% as singletons. Input material: peripheral blood. Receptors originate from a woman aged 55 to 70 with acute or convalescent COVID-19.

The CDR3, as DNA: TGTGCCAGCAGCTCCCTAGCGGGAGGGTTAGATGAGCAGTTCTTC. It encodes CASSSLAGGLDEQFF. J is TRBJ2-1 and V is TRBV7-3, with 12 positions matching TRBD2. The germline V gene has CDR1 SGHTA and CDR2 FQGTGA. The V and J ends lost 4 bases and 8 bases, in that order; junction bases with no gene match: 6. The CDR3 sequence is 15 residues long.

This chain joins TRBV19 and TRBJ2-2; no clear D. This CDR3 has 15 amino acids. Germline CDR1 is LNHDA and CDR2 is SQIVND (reference sequence). V lost 2 bases, J lost 1 base, and 8 bases lay in between. The CDR3 here is CASSISRVNTGELFF. CDR3 coding DNA: TGTGCCAGTAGTATATCCCGGGTGAACACCGGGGAGCTGTTTTTT.

This clone was seen only once. The chain couples TRBV15 to TRBJ2-3; 8 nucleotides match TRBD2. The CDR3 covers 16 residues. The trim removed 2 bases at V and 2 bases at J, leaving 6 bases unmatched. CDR1 LNHNV and CDR2 YYDKDF come from the germline V gene (reference sequence). The DNA of the CDR3 is TGTGCCACCAGCAGATCCATAGCGGGACCCACAGATACGCAGTATTTT. Translation: CATSRSIAGPTDTQYF.

This clone has only one observation. The V call is TRBV18, the J call TRBJ1-1, with TRBD1 identical over 9 bases. CDR1 is KGHSH and CDR2 is LQKENI in the germline V gene. The J segment lost 4 bases and the V segment lost 8 bases, leaving 5 bases of the junction unmatched. The CDR3 totals 13 residues. In DNA form, the CDR3 reads TGTGCCAGCGCCTCGACAGGGGGCACTGAAGCTTTCTTT. Its protein is CASASTGGTEAFF.

The chain carries TRBV30 and TRBJ2-3; D uncertain. The CDR3 covers 12 residues. CDR1 is GTSNPN and CDR2 is SVGIG in the germline V gene (reference sequence). V was cut by 2 bases and J by 1 base, with 4 bases left in between. The CDR3 protein is CAWSSGTDTQYF. CDR3 nucleotide sequence: TGTGCCTGGAGTTCGGGCACAGATACGCAGTATTTT.

This chain uses TRBV5-1 with TRBJ2-6, with D possibly matching TRBD1 (6 bases). V was clipped by 1 base and J by 0 bases, with 11 bases between them. Germline loops: CDR1 SGHRS, CDR2 YFSETQ. CDR3 length: 17 amino acids. The CDR3 is CASSLRTAGSGANVLTF. DNA of the CDR3: TGCGCCAGCAGCTTGCGGACAGCCGGCTCTGGGGCCAACGTCCTGACTTTC.

The J gene is TRBJ2-5, the V gene TRBV2, with 8 bases fitting TRBD1. The CDR3 is 15 amino acids. With V trimmed by 9 bases and J by 5 bases, 14 bases remained unmatched. CDR1 and CDR2 (germline): SNHLY, FYNNEI. Here the CDR3 reads CASRTGTDLEETQYF. As DNA, the CDR3 is TGTGCCAGTAGGACAGGGACAGATCTTGAGGAGACCCAGTACTTC.

The genes are TRBV7-2 and TRBJ1-4; TRBD1 is a possible D gene (5 bases). The CDR3 is made up of 17 amino acids. V lost 5 bases and J 0 bases, leaving 16 bases between the germline ends. CDR1 is SGHTA, CDR2 FQGNSA, per germline. The CDR3 sequence is CASSTGRGTATNEKLFF. The CDR3 DNA is TGTGCCAGCAGCACGGGACGGGGGACTGCAACTAATGAAAAACTGTTTTTT.

The V and J genes are TRBV7-9 and TRBJ1-2; 9 nucleotides match TRBD1. Germline-derived CDR1 and CDR2 are SEHNR and FQNEAQ (reference sequence). The CDR3 consists of 16 residues. With V trimmed by 3 bases and J by 4 bases, 9 bases remained unmatched. CDR3: CASSLGTGMSPYGYTF. The DNA for the CDR3 is TGTGCCAGCAGCTTGGGGACAGGGATGAGCCCCTATGGCTACACCTTC.

The chain is built from TRBV3-1 (or the pseudogene TRBV3-2) and TRBJ1-3; 8 bases agree with TRBD1. Germline V CDR1 and CDR2: LGHDT, YNNKEL (reference sequence). After removal of 4 bases from V and 4 bases from J, the junction contained 3 bases not matched to a gene. CDR3 size: 14 residues. CDR3 DNA: TGTGCCAGCAGCCCCAGGGGGCACGGAAACACCATATATTTT. Protein product: CASSPRGHGNTIYF.

The V and J genes are TRBV19 and TRBJ1-5; D is ambiguous. Germline V gene data show CDR1 as LNHDA and CDR2 as SQIVND (reference sequence). The CDR3 contains 15 residues. V was trimmed by 7 bases and J by 0 bases, leaving 13 bases between them. CDR3 in amino acids: CASTLGGHSNQPQHF. The CDR3 nucleotides are TGTGCCAGTACCCTAGGCGGTCATAGCAATCAGCCCCAGCATTTT. The whole variable domain, filled in from reference TRBV19 and TRBJ1-5, reads DGGITQSPKYLFRKEGQNVTLSCEQNLNHDAMYWYRQDPGQGLRLIYYSQIVNDFQKGDIAEGYSVSREKKESFPLTVTSAQKNPTAFYLCASTLGGHSNQPQHFGDGTRLSIL.

V usage is TRBV27 and J usage is TRBJ2-1, with D possibly matching TRBD2 (5 bases). The V end was cut by 0 bases, the J end by 10 bases, with 10 bases between. Germline lookup yields CDR1 MNHEY and CDR2 SMNVEV (reference sequence). The CDR3 sequence is 13 residues long. The CDR3 region is CASSLSLRVEQFF. DNA of the CDR3: TGTGCCAGCAGTTTATCGTTGCGGGTCGAGCAGTTCTTC.

Only a few counts were recorded for this clone. The CDR3 sequence: CASSFWGPQETQYF. The CDR3 DNA reads TGTGCCAGCAGCTTTTGGGGGCCTCAAGAGACCCAGTACTTC. The chain joins TRBV7-9 to TRBJ2-5; weak D call: TRBD1 (6 bases). The V gene lost 3 bases and the J gene lost 2 bases, with 10 bases spanning the gap. The germline V gene has CDR1 SEHNR and CDR2 FQNEAQ (reference sequence). The CDR3 loop spans 14 amino acids.

This sequence joins TRBV6-1 and TRBJ1-1, with D uncertain. This CDR3 has 16 amino acids. CDR1 MNHNS and CDR2 SASEGT come from the germline V gene. V shed 2 bases and J shed 0 bases, with 13 bases lying between them. CDR3 sequence (DNA): TGTGCCAGCAGTGAATGGGTCGCTGACTTGAACACTGAAGCTTTCTTT. Residues: CASSEWVADLNTEAFF.

The chain couples TRBV11-2 to TRBJ1-3; D is unclear. The CDR3 is 15 residues long. The germline V gene encodes CDR1 SGHAT and CDR2 FQNNGV. V was clipped by 3 bases and J by 2 bases, with 11 bases between them. CDR3: CASSLSPVAGNTIYF. The CDR3 DNA reads as TGTGCCAGCAGCTTGTCCCCGGTAGCTGGAAACACCATATATTTT.

The chain is built from TRBV5-4 and TRBJ1-1, with D perhaps matching TRBD1 (6 bases). This CDR3 spans 13 amino acids. The V end was cut by 4 bases, the J end by 4 bases, with 11 bases between. CDR1 SGHNT and CDR2 YYREEE come from the germline V gene (reference sequence). Written as DNA, the CDR3 is TGTGCCAGCAGCCGGGACATGAGCACTGAAGCTTTCTTT. This encodes CASSRDMSTEAFF.

The rearrangement joins TRBV5-6 to TRBJ1-2; a possible D gene is TRBD1 (5 bases). The CDR3 spans 16 residues. Germline values: CDR1 SGHDT, CDR2 YYEEEE. Trimming cost V 0 bases and J 5 bases, with 17 bases left between them. The CDR3 bases are TGTGCCAGCAGCTTGGTCGGGACTGCGCTGTCGTATGGCTACACCTTC. Translating it yields CASSLVGTALSYGYTF. Full variable domain (remainder filled in from reference TRBV5-6 and TRBJ1-2): DAGVTQSPTHLIKTRGQQVTLRCSPKSGHDTVSWYQQALGQGPQFIFQYYEEEERQRGNFPDRFSGHQFPNYSSELNVNALLLGDSALYLCASSLVGTALSYGYTFGSGTRLTVV.

The chain is built from TRBV10-3 and TRBJ1-6; 7 bases line up with TRBD1. Germline CDR1 is ENHRY and CDR2 is SYGVKD. The CDR3 runs 15 residues. Trimming cost V 3 bases and J 6 bases; bases outside gene matches: 5. The DNA of the CDR3 is TGTGCCATCAGTGATTCGGGACAGTCTAATTCACCCCTCCACTTT. Translation gives CAISDSGQSNSPLHF.

The chain has TRBV24-1 and TRBJ2-5, with TRBD1 identical over 7 bases. Losses at the gene ends were 4 bases for V and 5 bases for J; bases not matched to a gene: 6. The CDR3 runs to 14 residues. In germline, CDR1 is KGHDR, CDR2 SFDVKD. The chain's CDR3 is CATSESGTEETQYF. CDR3 bases: TGTGCCACCAGTGAATCTGGGACAGAGGAGACCCAGTACTTC.

CDR3 residues: CASSLAGSRGRETQYF. The CDR3 bases are TGTGCCAGCAGCTTGGCCGGGTCAAGGGGGCGAGAGACCCAGTACTTC. J is TRBJ2-5 and V is TRBV5-4; the match to TRBD1 covers 7 bases. The CDR3 spans 16 residues. The germline V gene encodes CDR1 SGHNT and CDR2 YYREEE (reference sequence). V gave up 0 bases and J gave up 4 bases; unmatched junction bases: 9.

This sequence joins TRBV4-1 and TRBJ1-3, with D possibly matching TRBD1 (6 bases). Trimming removed 2 bases at V and 0 bases at J, with 11 bases between. The CDR3 consists of 16 residues. Germline V CDR1 and CDR2: MGHRA, YSYEKL. The chain's CDR3 is CASSQNPGVSGNTIYF. The CDR3 DNA reads as TGCGCCAGCAGCCAAAACCCAGGGGTCTCTGGAAACACCATATATTTT.

This sequence joins TRBV18 and TRBJ2-1, with 7 bases aligning to TRBD2. The CDR3 is 13 amino acids. Germline CDR1 is KGHSH and CDR2 is LQKENI. V shed 4 bases and J 4 bases; nucleotides not matched to a gene: 1. The CDR3 is CASSRGSYNEQFF. The CDR3 DNA follows: TGTGCCAGCTCACGCGGGAGTTACAATGAGCAGTTCTTC.

The chain recombines TRBV27 with TRBJ2-7; D call uncertain. V was pared by 3 bases and J by 0 bases, with 21 bases between. This CDR3 has 18 residues. Germline assignment: CDR1 MNHEY and CDR2 SMNVEV (reference sequence). This chain's CDR3 is CASSFEPLQYWVSYEQYV. The CDR3 nucleotides read TGTGCCAGCAGTTTCGAGCCATTACAGTATTGGGTCTCCTACGAGCAGTACGTC.

The chain combines TRBV19 with TRBJ2-2; no definite D call. Germline lookup yields CDR1 LNHDA and CDR2 SQIVND (reference sequence). V was clipped by 9 bases and J by 4 bases, with 15 bases between them. This CDR3 contains 14 residues. CDR3 DNA sequence: TGTGCCAGCGCGGAGAGACGGATCACCGGGGAGCTGTTTTTT. As protein: CASAERRITGELFF.

This chain connects TRBV6-5 to TRBJ2-7, with TRBD2 as a possible D gene (6 bases). The V end lost 5 bases, the J end lost 3 bases, and 11 bases lay between the germline ends. Germline V gene data show CDR1 as MNHEY and CDR2 as SVGAGI. The CDR3 covers 13 residues. In DNA form, the CDR3 reads TGTGCCAGCAGTCGAACGGGGGACTACGAGCAGTACGTC. Residues: CASSRTGDYEQYV.

This CDR3 reads CASSFPGANYGYTF. The CDR3 DNA sequence: TGTGCCAGCAGCTTCCCCGGGGCTAACTATGGCTACACCTTC. The rearrangement links TRBV5-4 to TRBJ1-2; D uncertain. Germline values: CDR1 SGHNT, CDR2 YYREEE (reference sequence). This CDR3 contains 14 residues. The V and J ends lost 2 bases and 0 bases respectively, with 8 bases between them.

The chain combines TRBV6-5 with TRBJ2-2; TRBD2 aligns across 7 bases. The CDR3 covers 15 residues. The V gene's germline CDR1 is MNHEY and CDR2 SVGAGI. V shed 6 bases, J shed 4 bases, and the junction held 8 bases outside the gene matches. CDR3 bases: TGTGCCAGCAGACGACCCGGCGGGGGCACCGGGGAGCTGTTTTTT. Amino acids: CASRRPGGGTGELFF.

The chain links TRBV4-1 to TRBJ1-2, with D maybe TRBD1 (5 bases). The germline V gene has CDR1 MGHRA and CDR2 YSYEKL. The CDR3 runs to 15 residues. V lost 1 base to trimming and J lost 3 bases, with 12 bases between them. This CDR3 reads CASSQGQGADYGYTF. CDR3 coding DNA: TGCGCCAGCAGCCAAGGTCAAGGGGCGGACTATGGCTACACCTTC.

The gene calls are TRBV18 and TRBJ2-1; 9 positions agree with TRBD2. CDR1 KGHSH and CDR2 LQKENI come from the germline V gene. This CDR3 spans 15 amino acids. V shed 3 bases and J 1 base; nucleotides not matched to a gene: 1. The CDR3 region has the DNA TGTGCCAGCTCACCCACTAGCGGGTCCTACAATGAGCAGTTCTTC. Its translation: CASSPTSGSYNEQFF. Drawing the rest from reference TRBV18 and TRBJ2-1, the complete variable domain is NAGVMQNPRHLVRRRGQEARLRCSPMKGHSHVYWYRQLPEEGLKFMVYLQKENIIDESGMPKERFSAEFPKEGPSILRIQQVVRGDSAAYFCASSPTSGSYNEQFFGPGTRLTVL.